Each of the 31 T cell receptor beta chains below was sequenced from the same sample in a study of regulatory T cells in long-lasting Graves disease (dated by TCRdb to about 2021). The time point label, read with the paper, signifies: newly diagnosed GD, antithyroid drugs for less than 3 months. For both TCR sequencing and RNA sequencing, RNA was extracted from PBMCs in TRIzol. The protocol used for the library was multiplex PCR. The sequencer listed for this sample is Illumina HiSeq 4000. iRepertoire HTBI primers and Arm-PCR amplification of CDR3 regions were used to construct TCR beta libraries. TCRdb reprocessing: public reads trimmed at Q25 with fastp, clones called with MiXCR, in-frame beta chains kept. Records with the same CDR3 protein are collapsed into one entry carrying the most frequent genes and DNA. Present in this sample are roughly 410,000 distinct CDR3 sequences, approximately 15% of which were seen just once. In total, the top ten clones hold 7.8% of the sample.

The sample was also linked to a second study, of T cells in Graves' hyperthyroidism and ophthalmopathy.

The sequencing here drew on peripheral blood mononuclear cells (PBMCs), taken at new diagnosis, from a patient treated with antithyroid drugs. The receptors derive from a woman between 35 and 50 years old with Graves disease. Donor details come from another sample of the same person, matched by shared clones.

This clonotype was detected many times. This chain uses TRBV20-1 with TRBJ1-4; tentative D call: TRBD1 (6 bases). Germline-derived CDR1 and CDR2 are DFQATT and SNEGSKA (reference sequence). V lost 6 bases to trimming and J lost 5 bases, with 16 bases between them. This CDR3 contains 14 residues. DNA of the CDR3: TGCAGTGCGTATCCGGACAGTTCAAATGAAAAACTGTTTTTT. Translating it yields CSAYPDSSNEKLFF.

The chain recombines TRBV20-1 with TRBJ1-4; D not resolved. The CDR3 has 13 residues. Germline CDR1 DFQATT, CDR2 SNEGSKA (reference sequence). The ends were cut back, 6 bases at V and 8 bases at J, with 16 bases in the middle. The CDR3 bases are TGCAGTGCCACCTCAGGACGGAAGGAAAAACTGTTTTTT. This gives the protein CSATSGRKEKLFF.

This clonotype showed up just a few times. This chain connects TRBV11-2 to TRBJ1-4; possible D gene TRBD1, 5 bases. Germline CDR1 is SGHAT and CDR2 is FQNNGV. Trimming stripped 6 bases from V and 8 bases from J, with 16 bases between. This CDR3 has 14 amino acids. This CDR3 is CASSFGRGREKLFF. The DNA for the CDR3 is TGTGCCAGCAGTTTTGGGAGGGGCAGAGAAAAACTGTTTTTT.

The J gene is TRBJ2-7, the V gene TRBV29-1, with D unresolved. Germline values: CDR1 SQVTM, CDR2 ANQGSEA. Trimming stripped 3 bases from V and 0 bases from J, with 15 bases between. There are 15 residues in the CDR3. CDR3 in amino acids: CSVEDPNPGSYEQYF. The CDR3 nucleotides are TGCAGCGTTGAGGACCCCAACCCGGGCTCCTACGAGCAGTACTTC.

This clonotype was seen at least ten times. The CDR3 protein is CASSFGRPEAFF. In nucleotides, the CDR3 is TGTGCCAGCAGCTTTGGACGACCGGAAGCTTTCTTT. The rearrangement uses TRBV11-3 and TRBJ1-1, with D unresolved. The CDR3 sequence is 12 residues long. Trimming pared 3 bases from V and 8 bases from J, leaving 10 bases between. Looked up from germline, CDR1 is SGHNT and CDR2 is YENEEA.

This clonotype was observed at least ten times. J is TRBJ2-3 and V is TRBV18; D may correspond to TRBD1 or TRBD2 (5 bases each). V was trimmed by 1 base and J by 5 bases, leaving 7 bases between them. Per the germline V gene, CDR1 is KGHSH and CDR2 is LQKENI. This CDR3 spans 13 amino acids. The CDR3 is CASSPQGRDTQYF. The CDR3 nucleotides read TGTGCCAGCTCACCACAGGGGAGAGATACGCAGTATTTT.

This clonotype occurred many times. The chain recombines TRBV7-8 with TRBJ2-7, with D perhaps TRBD1 (6 bases). The germline V gene encodes CDR1 SGHVS and CDR2 FQNEAQ. Trimming removed 6 bases at V and 3 bases at J, with 12 bases between. CDR3 length equals 13 residues. This CDR3 reads CASRVGQSYEQYF. In DNA, the CDR3 is TGTGCCAGCAGAGTCGGACAGAGCTACGAGCAGTACTTC.

This clonotype was recorded at least ten times. The rearrangement links TRBV30 to TRBJ1-5; D is perhaps TRBD1 (6 bases). The CDR3 is made up of 14 amino acids. The germline CDR1 and CDR2 sequences are GTSNPN and SVGIG (reference sequence). Trimming shortened V by 1 base and J by 4 bases, and 11 bases separated the two germline ends. Written as DNA, the CDR3 is TGTGCCTGGAGTGGTACGGGGGCGAATCAGCCCCAGCATTTT. Translation: CAWSGTGANQPQHF.

This chain links TRBV5-1 with TRBJ2-1, with 14 nucleotides matching TRBD2. CDR1 SGHRS and CDR2 YFSETQ come from the germline V gene. There are 19 residues in the CDR3. Unmatched junction bases numbered 12, after V lost 4 bases and J lost 3 bases. The CDR3 bases are TGCGCCAGCAGCCAAAGCGGGACTAGCGGGAGAGGGTTCTACAATGAGCAGTTCTTC. It codes for CASSQSGTSGRGFYNEQFF.

The V gene is TRBV6-1, the J gene TRBJ1-2; 7 bases agree with TRBD1. This CDR3 region has 15 residues. In germline, CDR1 is MNHNS, CDR2 SASEGT. V shed 5 bases, J shed 0 bases, and the junction held 6 bases outside the gene matches. CDR3 loop: CASSNTGASNYGYTF. CDR3 in DNA: TGTGCCAGCAGTAACACAGGGGCCTCTAACTATGGCTACACCTTC.

This clonotype was observed a few times. The genes are TRBV3-1 and TRBJ2-1; D is perhaps TRBD2 (7 bases). In germline, CDR1 is LGHDT, CDR2 YNNKEL (reference sequence). The CDR3 runs 18 residues. V was shortened by 0 bases and J by 6 bases, with 21 bases between the two germline ends. CDR3 in DNA: TGTGCCAGCAGCCAAGAAAGTGGGGGGGCTCCATGGGGCAATGAGCAGTTCTTC. It translates to CASSQESGGAPWGNEQFF.

Comment on this clonotype: A far larger clone is one base from this, pointing to a likely read error. The chain joins TRBV2 to TRBJ2-3, with a tentative D call TRBD2 (5 bases). The J call may be in error: the DNA end matches TRBJ2-7 better. CDR3 length equals 16 residues. Germline values: CDR1 SNHLY, CDR2 FYNNEI. DNA for the CDR3: TGTGCCAGCAGTGAAGCCCGGGGTAGCGAGACCTACGAGCAGTACTTC. It specifies CASSEARGSETYEQYF.

This clonotype was seen ten or more times. The chain employs TRBV12-3 or TRBV12-4 and TRBJ2-4; unclear D gene. CDR3 length equals 13 residues. Trimming pared 10 bases from V and 1 base from J, leaving 11 bases between. The CDR3 DNA reads TGTGCCAATCCTTTAAGGGCCAAAAACATTCAGTACTTC. It codes for CANPLRAKNIQYF.

The sample holds a few counts of this clonotype. The chain recombines TRBV3-1 with TRBJ1-4; maybe TRBD1 (6 bases). The germline V and J ends were trimmed by 4 bases and 8 bases, with 17 bases remaining between them. Looked up from germline, CDR1 is LGHDT and CDR2 is YNNKEL (reference sequence). The CDR3 contains 15 residues. CDR3 nucleotides: TGTGCCAGCAGCCCCCTTGGGGGGGCAGGAGAAAAACTGTTTTTT. This encodes CASSPLGGAGEKLFF.

This clonotype has a count of ten or more. The chain carries TRBV30 and TRBJ2-1, with TRBD2 matching over 10 bases. J was trimmed by 7 bases and V by 1 base; bases with no gene match: 1. The CDR3 totals 13 residues. The germline gives CDR1 GTSNPN, CDR2 SVGIG (reference sequence). CDR3 residues: CAWSGTSGNEQFF. CDR3 DNA: TGTGCCTGGAGTGGGACTAGCGGAAATGAGCAGTTCTTC.

Remarks on this clonotype: A much larger clone is a single base away; this may be a read error. The J gene is TRBJ2-5, the V gene TRBV7-2, with 9 bases lining up with TRBD1. V gave up 5 bases and J gave up 5 bases; unmatched junction bases: 9. The germline V gene encodes CDR1 SGHTA and CDR2 FQGNSA. The CDR3 contains 15 residues. CDR3: CASSNQQGAGETQYF. The CDR3 coding sequence is TGTGCCAGCAGCAACCAACAGGGGGCAGGGGAGACCCAGTACTTC.

This clonotype was seen a handful of times. The rearrangement links TRBV24-1 to TRBJ2-7; 7 bases agree with TRBD1. Trimming removed 3 bases from V and 0 bases from J; junction bases left unmatched: 4. This CDR3 is 15 amino acids long. CDR1 is KGHDR, CDR2 SFDVKD, per germline. Written as DNA, the CDR3 is TGTGCCACCAGTGATGGGGGACAGAGCTCCTACGAGCAGTACTTC. It translates to CATSDGGQSSYEQYF.

This clonotype was seen only a few times. The chain couples TRBV6-1 to TRBJ2-3; 7 bases agree with TRBD1. J gave up 0 bases and V 7 bases, and 4 bases lay outside the gene matches. CDR1 is MNHNS, CDR2 SASEGT, per germline. The CDR3 length is 14 residues. CDR3 in DNA: TGTGCCAGCAAAAGGGGGCGAAGCACAGATACGCAGTATTTT. Translation: CASKRGRSTDTQYF.

As for this clonotype: This sequence may be a read error, since a much larger clone differs from it by one base. This sequence joins TRBV6-2 or TRBV6-3 and TRBJ1-1, with D possibly TRBD1 on 5 matching bases. The CDR3 totals 14 residues. Germline CDR1 is MNHEY and CDR2 is SVGEGT. The CDR3 region is CASSFTGDETEALF. The CDR3, as DNA: TGTGCCAGCAGTTTTACAGGCGATGAGACTGAAGCTCTCTTT.

This clonotype came up a few times. This rearrangement joins TRBV29-1 to TRBJ2-5, with D possibly being TRBD1 (7 bases). Germline CDR1 is SQVTM and CDR2 is ANQGSEA. This CDR3 region has 12 residues. With 6 bases removed from V and 7 bases from J, the gap between germline ends came to 15 bases. In DNA, the CDR3 is TGCAGCGTGGAGGGGGCTCTGGGGACCCAGTACTTC. Protein sequence: CSVEGALGTQYF.

This chain connects TRBV7-2 to TRBJ2-7; 8 nucleotides agree with TRBD1. CDR3 length: 14 residues. J was trimmed by 5 bases and V by 3 bases; bases with no gene match: 6. Looked up from germline, CDR1 is SGHTA and CDR2 is FQGNSA. CDR3 amino acids: CASSFGQGGDEQYF. CDR3 DNA sequence: TGTGCCAGCAGCTTCGGACAGGGAGGCGACGAGCAGTACTTC.

This clonotype turned up a few times. The junction differs from germline at one of its ends, possibly a read error. The chain combines TRBV12-3 or TRBV12-4 with TRBJ1-3, with D possibly matching TRBD1 (5 bases). This CDR3 spans 15 amino acids. The CDR3 sequence: CVSSFSPGPGNTIYF. The CDR3 nucleotides read TGTGTCAGCAGTTTTTCTCCAGGGCCCGGAAACACCATATATTTT.

This clonotype was observed at least ten times. The gene calls are TRBV11-2 and TRBJ1-1; weak D call: TRBD1 (6 bases). The CDR3 spans 18 residues. Deletions cut 1 base from V and 10 bases from J, with 28 bases between. Looked up from germline, CDR1 is SGHAT and CDR2 is FQNNGV. The CDR3 coding sequence is TGTGCCAGCAGCTTAGTGGTCCGGATGAGGGCACAGGGAAGGCGAGCTTTCTTT. Translated, it gives CASSLVVRMRAQGRRAFF.

For this clonotype: This may stem from a read error, because a much larger clone lies one nucleotide away. The V call is TRBV6-2 or TRBV6-3, the J call TRBJ2-7; D might be TRBD1 (5 bases). This CDR3 contains 16 residues. Trimming cost V 2 bases and J 5 bases, with 19 bases left between them. Per the germline V gene, CDR1 is MNHEY and CDR2 is SVGEGT. The CDR3 here is CASSYRPGQLGHEQYF. The CDR3 DNA is TGTGCCAGCAGTTACCGCCCTGGACAATTAGGCCACGAGCAGTACTTC.

There are many counts of this clonotype. The V gene is TRBV7-8, the J gene TRBJ2-3, with D uncertain. Trimming cost V 5 bases and J 0 bases, with 21 bases left between them. CDR1 is SGHVS, CDR2 FQNEAQ, per germline. This CDR3 has 18 residues. The chain's CDR3 is CASSLRRLRPASTDTQYF. DNA of the CDR3: TGTGCCAGCAGCCTAAGGAGACTGCGCCCAGCTAGCACAGATACGCAGTATTTT.

The sample holds a few counts of this clonotype. The gene calls are TRBV5-1 and TRBJ2-7; D not certain. The V end lost 0 bases, the J end lost 5 bases, and 9 bases lay between the germline ends. CDR3 length equals 13 residues. CDR1 is SGHRS, CDR2 YFSETQ, per germline. The CDR3 region is CASSLDRVDEQYF. CDR3 nucleotide sequence: TGCGCCAGCAGCTTGGATCGGGTTGACGAGCAGTACTTC. Full variable domain (missing parts from reference TRBV5-1 and TRBJ2-7): KAGVTQTPRYLIKTRGQQVTLSCSPISGHRSVSWYQQTPGQGLQFLFEYFSETQRNKGNFPGRFSGRQFSNSRSEMNVSTLELGDSALYLCASSLDRVDEQYFGPGTRLTVT.

This clonotype was found many times. The chain carries TRBV3-1 and TRBJ2-1, with 8 bases fitting TRBD1. The CDR3 contains 16 residues. Germline loops: CDR1 LGHDT, CDR2 YNNKEL (reference sequence). With 0 bases clipped from V and 4 bases from J, the junction kept 5 bases outside the gene matches. CDR3 residues: CASSQDPGGSYNEQFF. The CDR3 DNA follows: TGTGCCAGCAGCCAAGATCCAGGGGGCAGTTACAATGAGCAGTTCTTC.

This clonotype came up a few times. The chain is built from TRBV28 and TRBJ2-3; a weak D match, TRBD2 (6 bases). The CDR3 is made up of 15 amino acids. Trimming pared 8 bases from V and 5 bases from J, leaving 20 bases between. Germline V lookup: CDR1 MDHEN, CDR2 SYDVKM. The CDR3 DNA reads TGTGCCAGCGAATCTATAGCGGAGGGGAGAGATACGCAGTATTTT. Translated, it gives CASESIAEGRDTQYF.

The chain carries TRBV29-1 and TRBJ1-5; D is perhaps TRBD1 (5 bases). The CDR3 sequence is 13 residues long. Between the trimmed V and J ends, which lost 6 bases and 6 bases, there was a span of 15 bases. Germline-derived CDR1 and CDR2 are SQVTM and ANQGSEA. In DNA, the CDR3 is TGCAGCGTGGGGGGGGGGTTCGGTCAGCCCCAGCATTTT. It yields the protein CSVGGGFGQPQHF.

This clonotype was seen more than once but under ten times. This chain links TRBV18 with TRBJ2-1; 9 bases align to TRBD2. Looked up from germline, CDR1 is KGHSH and CDR2 is LQKENI. J gave up 0 bases and V 3 bases, and 6 bases lay outside the gene matches. The CDR3 consists of 17 residues. The CDR3 loop reads CASSPLAGGLSYNEQFF. As DNA, the CDR3 is TGTGCCAGCTCACCTCTCGCGGGAGGGCTCTCCTACAATGAGCAGTTCTTC.

This clonotype came up many times. CDR3 bases: TGTGCCAGCAGCCTATTGGGGGGCAATCAGCCCCAGCATTTT. It specifies CASSLLGGNQPQHF. The chain couples TRBV27 to TRBJ1-5; D possibly corresponds to TRBD1 (5 bases). Germline V lookup: CDR1 MNHEY, CDR2 SMNVEV (reference sequence). V was shortened by 6 bases and J by 2 bases, with 11 bases between the two germline ends. This CDR3 region has 14 residues.